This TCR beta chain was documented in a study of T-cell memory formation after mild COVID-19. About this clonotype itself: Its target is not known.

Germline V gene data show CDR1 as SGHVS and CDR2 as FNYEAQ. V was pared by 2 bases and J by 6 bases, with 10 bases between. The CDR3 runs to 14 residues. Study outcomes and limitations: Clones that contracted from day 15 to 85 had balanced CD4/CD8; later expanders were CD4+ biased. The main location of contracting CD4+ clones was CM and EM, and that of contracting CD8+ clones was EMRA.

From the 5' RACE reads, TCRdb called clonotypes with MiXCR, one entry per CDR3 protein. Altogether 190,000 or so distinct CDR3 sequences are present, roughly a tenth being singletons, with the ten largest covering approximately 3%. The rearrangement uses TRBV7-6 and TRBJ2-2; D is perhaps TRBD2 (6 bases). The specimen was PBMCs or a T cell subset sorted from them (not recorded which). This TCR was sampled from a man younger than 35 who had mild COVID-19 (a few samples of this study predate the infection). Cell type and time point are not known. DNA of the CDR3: TGTGCCAGCAGCTTAACCGCGGGGCCCGGGGAGCTGTTTTTT. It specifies CASSLTAGPGELFF.